This entry is about one T cell receptor beta chain. Its cognate antigen is unknown. The data are from a study of T cell clones after liver transplantation. Repertoires were generated with immunoSEQ multiplex PCR, while TCRdb's copy carries only in-frame clones and drops some. The sample gives fewer than 7,000 clones, roughly 29% of which show up once; around 16% is in the top ten. Sequencing of dividing CFSE-low cells from the MLR defined alloreactive TCRbeta sequences. Between the trimmed V and J ends, which lost 3 bases and 7 bases, there was a span of 12 bases. The CDR3 length is 13 residues. The germline V gene encodes CDR1 KGHSH and CDR2 LQKENI. Findings of the study overall: Graft donor-reactive T cells may have migrated into the graft rather than being deleted.

Sequences were obtained from CD4+ T cells from cultured PBMCs. The source of this sequence is a human patient who received a liver transplant. Some T cells may have originated in the graft donor. The rearrangement uses TRBV18 and TRBJ1-1; D is ambiguous. Here the CDR3 DNA reads TGTGCCAGCTCACCGCTGTCCACCTTTGAAGCTTTCTTT. Residues: CASSPLSTFEAFF.